This T cell receptor beta chain was recovered during a study of cytomegalovirus exposure and HLA in healthy donors. V lost 4 bases to trimming and J lost 1 base, with 13 bases between them. Germline V gene data show CDR1 as GTSNPN and CDR2 as SVGIG (reference sequence). The CDR3 covers 14 residues. Clones were sequenced by immunoSEQ multiplex PCR, and TCRdb holds only the in-frame ones, with some missing. The repertoire includes hundreds of thousands of clones, roughly 89% of them detected once, and 0.8% to 0.85% sits in the top ten. The sample comprised PBMCs. The rearrangement joins TRBV30 to TRBJ1-1; D might be TRBD1 (6 bases). This receptor was obtained from a woman between 18 and 30 years old in good health and CMV-seronegative. The CDR3 DNA is TGTGCCTGGATGGGCCGGGGGGCGAACACTGAAGCTTTCTTT. Translation gives CAWMGRGANTEAFF.